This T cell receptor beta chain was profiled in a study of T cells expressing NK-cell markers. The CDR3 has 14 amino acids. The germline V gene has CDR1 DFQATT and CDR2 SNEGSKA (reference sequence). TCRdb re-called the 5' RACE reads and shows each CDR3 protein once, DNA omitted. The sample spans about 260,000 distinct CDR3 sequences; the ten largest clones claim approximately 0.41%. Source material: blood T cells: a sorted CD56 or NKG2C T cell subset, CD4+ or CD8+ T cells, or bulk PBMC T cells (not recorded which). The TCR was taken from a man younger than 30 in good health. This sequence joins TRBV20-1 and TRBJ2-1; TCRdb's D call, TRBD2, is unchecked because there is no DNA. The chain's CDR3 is CSARPMGLEGEQFF.